Sequencing of this T cell receptor (beta chain) was carried out in a study of T cells of healthy individuals. This clonotype appeared many times. TCRdb used MiXCR to reprocess the 5' RACE reads, holding one entry per CDR3 protein. The sample yields 95,000 to 100,000 distinct CDR3 sequences, around 17% seen once. This clonotype originated in a human donor in good health.

Here the CDR3 DNA reads TGCAGCGCCTGGTTTAGCGGGAGATACAATGAGCAGTTCTTC. Residues: CSAWFSGRYNEQFF. This chain uses TRBV29-1 with TRBJ2-1, with 9 positions matching TRBD2. J was trimmed by 4 bases and V by 7 bases; bases with no gene match: 8. This CDR3 contains 14 residues. Germline CDR1 and CDR2: SQVTM and ANQGSEA.